This T cell receptor (beta chain) was recorded in a study of blood T cell repertoires in COVID-19. Study-level information: PBMCs, B-cell-depleted T cells, or T cells provided the cDNA or gDNA that made up the material.

Participants, about 18 to 95 years old, spanned about 26 US areas. Per the study methods: Estimates of nucleated cell counts were drawn from the amplification of reference gene primers. The assay was immunoSEQ multiplex PCR, and TCRdb's table has in-frame clones only and misses some. That table gives V, J and clone size, and the DNA gave D and trimming. This sample has 220,000 or so clones, with 84% found just once. This TCR derives from a woman in her thirties or forties who had recovered from COVID-19. Input material: PBMCs or T cells enriched from blood (not recorded which).

CDR3 sequence reads: CASSRPSGSLADTQYF. DNA of the CDR3: TGTGCCAGCAGTCGCCCCAGCGGGAGTCTGGCAGATACGCAGTATTTT. V usage is TRBV27 and J usage is TRBJ2-3, with TRBD2 identical over 8 bases. Germline trimming cut 5 bases from V and 4 bases from J; bases unmatched to any gene: 11. The CDR3 has 16 residues. Germline values: CDR1 MNHEY, CDR2 SMNVEV (reference sequence).